A single sample gave rise to the 11 T cell receptor beta chains below, sequenced in a study of OX40 agonist ivuxolimab in advanced cancers. Clones were read by immunoSEQ multiplex PCR, and TCRdb kept only the in-frame ones, dropping some. The profile shows 40,000 to 60,000 clones, roughly 86% of them singletons. Material: CD4+ or CD8+ T cells sorted from blood, obtained in a trial of the OX40 agonist ivuxolimab. These receptors came from an adult with an advanced solid tumor such as melanoma, head and neck, liver or kidney cancer.

V usage is TRBV27 and J usage is TRBJ2-1, with TRBD2 matching 11 bases. V trimming: 10 bases; J trimming: 1 base; junction bases outside the gene matches: 3. The CDR3 covers 14 residues. Per germline, CDR1 MNHEY and CDR2 SMNVEV (reference sequence). CDR3 protein: CATRLAGSYNEQFF. The CDR3, as DNA: TGTGCCACCCGACTAGCGGGGTCCTACAATGAGCAGTTCTTC.

This chain joins TRBV5-4 and TRBJ1-3; no definite D call. Germline CDR1 is SGHNT and CDR2 is YYREEE (reference sequence). Between the trimmed V and J ends, which lost 4 bases and 2 bases, there was a span of 10 bases. CDR3 length: 14 amino acids. The CDR3 sequence: CASSTDLAGNTIYF. Written as DNA, the CDR3 is TGTGCCAGCAGCACGGACTTAGCTGGAAACACCATATATTTT.

J is TRBJ2-1 and V is TRBV10-3, with 8 bases aligning to TRBD2. J lost 6 bases, V lost 7 bases, and 8 bases had no gene match. The CDR3 has 14 residues. The V gene's germline CDR1 is ENHRY and CDR2 SYGVKD. Here the CDR3 reads CAINPGTSINEQFF. The DNA for the CDR3 is TGTGCCATCAATCCCGGGACTAGTATCAATGAGCAGTTCTTC.

CDR3 nucleotides: TGCGCCAGCAGCCAAGGACAGGGCAGGAATTCACCCCTCCACTTT. Translating gives CASSQGQGRNSPLHF. The chain combines TRBV4-1 with TRBJ1-6; 7 nucleotides line up with TRBD1. The V gene end was trimmed by 1 base and the J gene end by 7 bases; junction bases not matched to a gene: 4. The CDR3 sequence is 15 residues long. Germline V gene lookup returns CDR1 MGHRA and CDR2 YSYEKL.

The chain combines TRBV4-1 with TRBJ1-1, with D unclear. The CDR3 contains 15 residues. The germline V gene encodes CDR1 MGHRA and CDR2 YSYEKL. V was shortened by 1 base and J by 0 bases, with 9 bases between the two germline ends. As DNA, the CDR3 is TGCGCCAGCAGCCAAGGCCACAGCGTGAACACTGAAGCTTTCTTT. Its protein product is CASSQGHSVNTEAFF.

J is TRBJ1-1 and V is TRBV7-3; D is uncertain. The CDR3 totals 13 residues. Germline values: CDR1 SGHTA, CDR2 FQGTGA. The germline V and J ends were trimmed by 4 bases and 1 base, with 7 bases remaining between them. The chain's CDR3 is CASSSGPNTEAFF. The DNA for the CDR3 is TGTGCCAGCAGCTCCGGACCGAACACTGAAGCTTTCTTT.

The chain is built from TRBV11-2 and TRBJ1-2, with D hard to call. The CDR3 spans 13 residues. Germline V gene sequence: CDR1 SGHAT, CDR2 FQNNGV. Trimming stripped 2 bases from V and 5 bases from J, with 9 bases between. CDR3 amino acids: CASSLRAEYGYTF. The CDR3 DNA reads TGTGCCAGCAGCTTAAGGGCAGAGTATGGCTACACCTTC.

The chain combines TRBV4-2 with TRBJ2-3, with D possibly being TRBD1 (5 bases). Trimming removed 4 bases at V and 4 bases at J, with 12 bases between. Germline V gene sequence: CDR1 LGHNA, CDR2 YNFKEQ. The CDR3 loop spans 14 amino acids. The CDR3 DNA reads TGTGCCAGCAGCCCCCGACAGAGTTCAGATACGCAGTATTTT. Amino acids: CASSPRQSSDTQYF.

The chain joins TRBV13 to TRBJ1-1, with D possibly being TRBD1 (6 bases). Germline V gene sequence: CDR1 PRHDT, CDR2 FYEKMQ (reference sequence). The CDR3 is made up of 15 amino acids. V dropped 4 bases and J dropped 4 bases, with 16 bases sitting between them. DNA of the CDR3: TGTGCCAGCAGCTGGGGCATGAGGGGGAGCACTGAAGCTTTCTTT. Its translation is CASSWGMRGSTEAFF.

The chain carries TRBV7-9 and TRBJ2-3; 11 nucleotides match TRBD1. V lost 8 bases to trimming and J lost 6 bases; unmatched junction nucleotides: 4. The CDR3 totals 13 residues. CDR1 is SEHNR, CDR2 FQNEAQ, per germline (reference sequence). The CDR3 DNA is TGTGCCAGCGGATGGACAGGGGGCGATACGCAGTATTTT. This codes for CASGWTGGDTQYF.

The genes are TRBV11-3 and TRBJ2-7, with 8 bases aligning to TRBD1. CDR3 length: 14 amino acids. The trim removed 4 bases at V and 2 bases at J, leaving 4 bases unmatched. Looked up from germline, CDR1 is SGHNT and CDR2 is YENEEA. Here the CDR3 reads CASSSGTGAYEQYF. CDR3 DNA: TGTGCCAGCAGCTCCGGGACAGGAGCCTACGAGCAGTACTTC.